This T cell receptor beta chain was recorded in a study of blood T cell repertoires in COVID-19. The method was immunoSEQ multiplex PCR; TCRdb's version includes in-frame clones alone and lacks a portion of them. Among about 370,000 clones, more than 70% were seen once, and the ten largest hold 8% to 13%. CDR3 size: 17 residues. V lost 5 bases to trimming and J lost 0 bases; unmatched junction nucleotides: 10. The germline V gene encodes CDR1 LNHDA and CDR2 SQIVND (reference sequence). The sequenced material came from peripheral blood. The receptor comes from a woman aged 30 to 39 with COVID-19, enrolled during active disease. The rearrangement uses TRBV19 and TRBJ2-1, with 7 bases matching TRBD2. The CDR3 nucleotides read TGTGCCAGTAGTCGAGACCCTAGCGGCAGCTCCTACAATGAGCAGTTCTTC. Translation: CASSRDPSGSSYNEQFF. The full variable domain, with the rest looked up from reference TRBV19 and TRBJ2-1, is DGGITQSPKYLFRKEGQNVTLSCEQNLNHDAMYWYRQDPGQGLRLIYYSQIVNDFQKGDIAEGYSVSREKKESFPLTVTSAQKNPTAFYLCASSRDPSGSSYNEQFFGPGTRLTVL.